This T cell receptor beta chain is drawn from a study of cytomegalovirus exposure and HLA in healthy donors. The overall study: The 600 to 800 first-cohort repertoires shared a platform with the approximately 120 validation repertoires, as reported in a later analysis.

V trimming: 3 bases; J trimming: 4 bases; junction bases outside the gene matches: 2. The germline V gene has CDR1 MNHEY and CDR2 SVGAGI. This CDR3 spans 14 amino acids. TCRdb's copy holds only in-frame clones and misses some; the assay was immunoSEQ multiplex PCR. The data contain 55,000 to 80,000 clones, approximately 95% of them singletons. A word on this clone: Its target is unknown. This sample includes further DNA sequences coding for the same CDR3.

Findings and limits, study-wide: Researchers counted roughly 150 TCR beta chains as cytomegalovirus-associated.

Sequenced input: PBMCs. The chain is built from TRBV6-5 and TRBJ2-7, with 11 bases identical to TRBD1. The TCR originated in a woman aged 18-29 years in good health and CMV-seropositive. DNA of the CDR3: TGTGCCAGCAGTTATCGGGACAGGGGGTACGAGCAGTACTTC. Translated, it gives CASSYRDRGYEQYF.